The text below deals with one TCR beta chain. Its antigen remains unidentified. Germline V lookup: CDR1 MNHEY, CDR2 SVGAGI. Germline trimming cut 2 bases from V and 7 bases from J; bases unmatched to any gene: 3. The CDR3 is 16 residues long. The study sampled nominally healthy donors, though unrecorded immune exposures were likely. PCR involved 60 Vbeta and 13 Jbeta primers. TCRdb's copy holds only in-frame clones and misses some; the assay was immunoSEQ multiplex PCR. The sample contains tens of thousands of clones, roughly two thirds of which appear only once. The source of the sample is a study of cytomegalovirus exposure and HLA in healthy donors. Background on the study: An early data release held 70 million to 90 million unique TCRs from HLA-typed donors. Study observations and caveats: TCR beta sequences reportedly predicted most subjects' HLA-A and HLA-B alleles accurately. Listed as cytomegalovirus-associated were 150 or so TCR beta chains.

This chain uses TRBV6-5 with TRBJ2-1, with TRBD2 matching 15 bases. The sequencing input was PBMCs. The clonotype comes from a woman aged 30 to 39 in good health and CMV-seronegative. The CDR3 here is CASSYAGLAGGNEQFF. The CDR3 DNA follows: TGTGCCAGCAGTTACGCCGGACTAGCGGGAGGGAATGAGCAGTTCTTC.